This T cell receptor beta chain emerged from a study of post-analysis software for immune sequencing data. The CDR3 loop spans 13 amino acids. The germline gives CDR1 LGHDT, CDR2 YNNKEL (reference sequence). V was cut by 5 bases and J by 6 bases, with 11 bases left in between. Study-wide points: Batch-matched samples strongly co-clustered by F measure. Significantly lower normalized Chao1 diversity was seen in multiple sclerosis patients than in controls. Four to six TRBV segments were more frequent in patients than controls; TRBV5-6, TRBV5-1 and TRBV20-1 belonged to this group.

Note on this clonotype: Its antigen is currently unknown.

Unique molecular identifiers were built into the TCR beta cDNA libraries. TCRdb analysed the PCR reads with MiXCR anew, one entry per CDR3 protein. The sample yields about 540,000 distinct CDR3 sequences, roughly 34% seen once. Material for sequencing was blood. This TCR came from a girl between 2 and 17 years old with multiple sclerosis. The chain links TRBV3-1 to TRBJ1-5; D is unclear. CDR3 bases: TGTGCCAGCAGCTCCGATGGGTTTCAGCCCCAGCATTTT. This encodes CASSSDGFQPQHF.